This is a list of T cell receptor beta chains from one sample in a study of T cell responses to AZD1222 COVID-19 vaccine. Using immunoSEQ multiplex PCR, the repertoire was profiled, and TCRdb retains in-frame clones only, with some absent. The table has some 97,000 clones, 85% to 90% seen once. The sequenced sample was peripheral blood, obtained on day 0 of AZD1222 vaccination. These receptors came from an adult in good health. Each CDR3 is given without its conserved first and last residue. Each record gives: CDR3 protein, V gene, J gene, CDR3 length.

CDR3aa: ASSVVLNYGYT; v_gene: TRBV9; j_gene: TRBJ1-2; len: 11
CDR3aa: ASSTRDHPPNTEAF; v_gene: TRBV28; j_gene: TRBJ1-1; len: 14
CDR3aa: ASSGPGPSVNGYT; v_gene: TRBV25-1; j_gene: TRBJ1-2; len: 13
CDR3aa: ASSVGGRAGEQF; v_gene: TRBV9; j_gene: TRBJ2-1; len: 12
CDR3aa: ASSFGTGRDGQPQH; v_gene: TRBV7-2; j_gene: TRBJ1-5; len: 14
CDR3aa: ASSLGVGRDSNQPQH; v_gene: TRBV5-1; j_gene: TRBJ1-5; len: 15
CDR3aa: ASSLQGEGAEAF; v_gene: TRBV7-9; j_gene: TRBJ1-1; len: 12
CDR3aa: ASATGSGQPQH; v_gene: TRBV18; j_gene: TRBJ1-5; len: 11
CDR3aa: ASSGTGGLFTEAF; v_gene: TRBV11-2; j_gene: TRBJ1-1; len: 13
CDR3aa: ASSHWGRAGTEAF; v_gene: TRBV4-1; j_gene: TRBJ1-1; len: 13
CDR3aa: ASSTDRESLYNQPQH; v_gene: TRBV6-2/TRBV6-3; j_gene: TRBJ1-5; len: 15
CDR3aa: ASSPPGQNYGYT; v_gene: TRBV18; j_gene: TRBJ1-2; len: 12
CDR3aa: ASSGEGGYVLDEQY; v_gene: TRBV23-1; j_gene: TRBJ2-7; len: 14
CDR3aa: SVDRGSDEQY; v_gene: TRBV29-1; j_gene: TRBJ2-7; len: 10
CDR3aa: ASSFNSANTGELF; v_gene: TRBV5-1; j_gene: TRBJ2-2; len: 13
CDR3aa: ASSLAVLSSYNEQF; v_gene: TRBV18; j_gene: TRBJ2-1; len: 14
CDR3aa: ASSPIIAGIYNEQF; v_gene: TRBV7-9; j_gene: TRBJ2-1; len: 14
CDR3aa: ASSQEGTGPYEQY; v_gene: TRBV14; j_gene: TRBJ2-7; len: 13
CDR3aa: ASTKDGRAYNEQF; v_gene: TRBV14; j_gene: TRBJ2-1; len: 13
CDR3aa: ASRLTGELF; v_gene: TRBV7-9; j_gene: TRBJ2-2; len: 9
CDR3aa: ASSPGGGGGEKLF; v_gene: TRBV18; j_gene: TRBJ1-4; len: 13
CDR3aa: ASGLEGTSPTGELF; v_gene: TRBV12-5; j_gene: TRBJ2-2; len: 14
CDR3aa: ASSSGTHNEQF; v_gene: TRBV3-1/TRBV3-2; j_gene: TRBJ2-1; len: 11
CDR3aa: ASSQVVGAGELF; v_gene: TRBV4-2; j_gene: TRBJ2-2; len: 12
CDR3aa: ASSPEGFRTGELF; v_gene: TRBV5-5; j_gene: TRBJ2-2; len: 13
CDR3aa: ASSYGQGGKGYT; v_gene: TRBV5-1; j_gene: TRBJ1-2; len: 12
CDR3aa: SAIRGTYMNTEAF; v_gene: TRBV29-1; j_gene: TRBJ1-1; len: 13
CDR3aa: ASSFILSEQY; v_gene: TRBV5-6; j_gene: TRBJ2-7; len: 10
CDR3aa: ASSQTRTGSFSPLH; v_gene: TRBV7-9; j_gene: TRBJ1-6; len: 14
CDR3aa: ASIERLNTGELF; v_gene: TRBV6-5; j_gene: TRBJ2-2; len: 12
CDR3aa: ASSTTTDTQY; v_gene: TRBV6-2/TRBV6-3; j_gene: TRBJ2-3; len: 10
CDR3aa: SVSAGHISGNTIY; v_gene: TRBV29-1; j_gene: TRBJ1-3; len: 13
CDR3aa: ASWGGNQPQH; v_gene: TRBV6-5; j_gene: TRBJ1-5; len: 10
CDR3aa: ATSDSISTSYNEQF; v_gene: TRBV24-1; j_gene: TRBJ2-1; len: 14
CDR3aa: ASSPQRVSEAF; v_gene: TRBV27; j_gene: TRBJ1-1; len: 11
CDR3aa: ASSLPSRGPLH; v_gene: TRBV5-6; j_gene: TRBJ1-6; len: 11
CDR3aa: ASSYWDRVHEQY; v_gene: TRBV5-6; j_gene: TRBJ2-7; len: 12
CDR3aa: ASSQGLNNEQF; v_gene: TRBV4-3; j_gene: TRBJ2-1; len: 11
CDR3aa: ASSAREGGSQNIQY; v_gene: TRBV7-9; j_gene: TRBJ2-4; len: 14
CDR3aa: ASSLETGVSEQF; v_gene: TRBV11-3; j_gene: TRBJ2-1; len: 12
CDR3aa: ASSLGTAANYGYT; v_gene: TRBV5-1; j_gene: TRBJ1-2; len: 13
CDR3aa: ASSYNRDTEAF; v_gene: TRBV7-3; j_gene: TRBJ1-1; len: 11
CDR3aa: ASSPSLAGGTAGQY; v_gene: TRBV5-5; j_gene: TRBJ2-7; len: 14
CDR3aa: AISEVNTGELF; v_gene: TRBV10-3; j_gene: TRBJ2-2; len: 11
CDR3aa: ASWVDGYEQY; v_gene: TRBV2; j_gene: TRBJ2-7; len: 10
CDR3aa: ASSKVTGKVGFRGNTIY; v_gene: TRBV21-1; j_gene: TRBJ1-3; len: 17
CDR3aa: ASRKEVGGYT; v_gene: TRBV28; j_gene: TRBJ1-2; len: 10
CDR3aa: ASSDNIRTYEQY; v_gene: TRBV6-1; j_gene: TRBJ2-7; len: 12
CDR3aa: ASSEAGTGLYEQY; v_gene: TRBV6-1; j_gene: TRBJ2-7; len: 13
CDR3aa: ASSQGGTGQKETQY; v_gene: TRBV4-3; j_gene: TRBJ2-5; len: 14
CDR3aa: ASSTPTGSYGYT; v_gene: TRBV19; j_gene: TRBJ1-2; len: 12
CDR3aa: ASSPGWVPAGGTGELF; v_gene: TRBV5-8; j_gene: TRBJ2-2; len: 16
CDR3aa: ASSSRWDTYEQY; v_gene: TRBV7-8; j_gene: TRBJ2-7; len: 12
CDR3aa: SVERGAQVGYT; v_gene: TRBV29-1; j_gene: TRBJ1-2; len: 11
CDR3aa: ASSQSDRDNYGYT; v_gene: TRBV4-2; j_gene: TRBJ1-2; len: 13